This TCR beta chain comes out of a study of blood T cell repertoires in COVID-19. Assay used: immunoSEQ multiplex PCR; TCRdb lists only in-frame clones, some missing. The repertoire holds about 160,000 clones, with about 86% as singletons. CDR1 and CDR2 from the germline V gene are SGHAT and FQNNGV. This CDR3 spans 15 amino acids. With V trimmed by 1 base and J by 5 bases, 6 bases remained unmatched. Sequenced material: peripheral blood. The TCR originated in a man in his 70s with acute or convalescent COVID-19. The gene calls are TRBV11-2 and TRBJ2-3; 7 bases line up with TRBD2. In nucleotides, the CDR3 is TGTGCCAGCAGCTTAGGGGGGGGAGGTCGAGATACGCAGTATTTT. It translates to CASSLGGGGRDTQYF.